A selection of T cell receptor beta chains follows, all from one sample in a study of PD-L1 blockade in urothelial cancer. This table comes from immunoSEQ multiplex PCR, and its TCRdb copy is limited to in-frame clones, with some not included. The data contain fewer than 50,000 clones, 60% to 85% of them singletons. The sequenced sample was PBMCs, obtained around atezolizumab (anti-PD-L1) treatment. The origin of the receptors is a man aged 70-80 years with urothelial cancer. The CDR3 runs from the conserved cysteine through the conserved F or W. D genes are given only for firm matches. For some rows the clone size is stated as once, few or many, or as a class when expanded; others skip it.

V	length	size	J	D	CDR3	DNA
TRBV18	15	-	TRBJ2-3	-	CASSPPSTLSDTQYF	TGTGCCAGCTCACCACCGAGTACGCTTTCAGATACGCAGTATTTT
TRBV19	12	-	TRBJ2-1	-	CASSINYNEQFF	TGTGCCAGTAGTATCAATTACAATGAGCAGTTCTTC
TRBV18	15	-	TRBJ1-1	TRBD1	CASSPRGQANTEAFF	TGTGCCAGCTCACCACGGGGACAGGCCAACACTGAAGCTTTCTTT
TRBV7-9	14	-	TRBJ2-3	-	CASSLDSGTDTQYF	TGTGCCAGCAGCTTGGACTCGGGCACAGATACGCAGTATTTT
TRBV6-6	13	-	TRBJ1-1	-	CASRQDPDTEAFF	TGTGCCAGCAGACAGGACCCGGACACTGAAGCTTTCTTT
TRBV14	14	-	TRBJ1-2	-	CASSQGGWAAGYTF	TGTGCCAGCAGCCAGGGGGGATGGGCAGCCGGCTACACCTTC
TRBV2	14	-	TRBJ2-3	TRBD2	CARGLAGVGDTQYF	TGTGCCAGGGGACTAGCGGGAGTTGGAGATACGCAGTATTTT
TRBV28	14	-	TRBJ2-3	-	CASSFFQGGDTQYF	TGTGCCAGCAGTTTTTTTCAGGGAGGTGATACGCAGTATTTT
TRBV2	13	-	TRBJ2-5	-	CASSIRTEETQYF	TGTGCCAGCAGTATTCGGACAGAAGAGACCCAGTACTTC
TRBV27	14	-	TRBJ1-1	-	CASSLSGGLGGAFF	TGTGCCAGCAGTTTATCGGGAGGGCTTGGGGGAGCTTTCTTT
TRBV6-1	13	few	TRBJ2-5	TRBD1	CASSSTGEETQYF	TGTGCCAGCAGTTCGACAGGGGAAGAGACCCAGTACTTC
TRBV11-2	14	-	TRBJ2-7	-	CASSFLDRSYEQYF	TGTGCCAGCAGCTTTTTAGATAGATCCTACGAGCAGTACTTC
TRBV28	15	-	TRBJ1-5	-	CASNLHAMGAQPQHF	TGTGCCAGCAATCTACATGCAATGGGGGCCCAGCCCCAGCATTTT
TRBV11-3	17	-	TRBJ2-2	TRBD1	CASSRTGAAGRAGELFF	TGTGCCAGCAGCCGGACAGGGGCGGCGGGAAGGGCCGGGGAGCTGTTTTTT
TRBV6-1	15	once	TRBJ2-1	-	CASSEGSSSYNEQFF	TGTGCCAGCAGTGAGGGCTCGAGCTCCTACAATGAGCAGTTCTTC
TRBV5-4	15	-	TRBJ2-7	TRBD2	CASSSILAGVREQYF	TGTGCCAGCAGCTCAATACTAGCGGGAGTAAGGGAGCAGTACTTC
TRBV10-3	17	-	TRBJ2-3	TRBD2	CAISEGLAGVSRDTQYF	TGTGCCATCAGTGAGGGACTAGCGGGAGTATCTAGAGATACGCAGTATTTT
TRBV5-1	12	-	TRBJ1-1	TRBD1	CASSPGQGEAFF	TGCGCCAGCAGCCCCGGACAGGGTGAAGCTTTCTTT
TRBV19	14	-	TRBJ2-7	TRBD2	CASRGLAGPYEQYF	TGTGCCAGTAGAGGGCTAGCGGGGCCCTACGAGCAGTACTTC
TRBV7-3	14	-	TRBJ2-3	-	CASSWAGSTDTQYF	TGTGCCAGCAGCTGGGCAGGGAGCACAGATACGCAGTATTTT
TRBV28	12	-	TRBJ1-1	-	CASSVINTEAFF	TGTGCCAGCAGTGTCATTAACACTGAAGCTTTCTTT
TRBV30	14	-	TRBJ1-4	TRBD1	CAWSVGAGGVELFF	TGTGCCTGGAGTGTAGGGGCAGGGGGCGTGGAACTGTTTTTT
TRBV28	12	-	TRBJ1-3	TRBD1	CASSLPDRVPYF	TGTGCCAGCAGTTTACCGGACAGGGTCCCTTATTTT
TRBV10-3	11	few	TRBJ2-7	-	CATGSEYEQYF	TGTGCCACGGGATCAGAATACGAGCAGTACTTC
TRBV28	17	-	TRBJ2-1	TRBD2	CASSRLAGDFSYNEQFF	TGTGCCAGCAGTAGACTAGCGGGAGACTTCTCCTACAATGAGCAGTTCTTC